This TCR beta chain was observed in a study of read filtering for tumor transcriptome and immune sequencing (dated by TCRdb to about 2020). A note on the overall study: The cohort consisted of around 18 male and 14 female patients, with a mean age of roughly 66 years and an age range of roughly 45 to 90. Under revised international staging, 8 or 9 patients fell into R-ISS I, more than 15 into R-ISS II and roughly 7 into R-ISS III. After DNase treatment, whole-transcriptome libraries were prepared with the TruSeq RNA Access Library Prep Kit. TCR-region mapped reads per sample ranged from about 4 to 10.27 million with IR-seq versus only roughly 85 to 1,300 with RNA-seq. TCR repertoires obtained by targeted immune repertoire sequencing and by bulk whole-transcriptome sequencing performed on the same bone marrow samples were compared. A main aim was a read-filtering strategy for immune repertoire data, specifically whether clonotypes supported by a single read should be removed. The study at large found these results: In IR-seq, around 85% of clonotypes but approximately 3.6% of total reads were represented by single-read clonotypes, whereas in RNA-seq, about 75% of clonotypes and approximately 40% of reads were represented by single-read clonotypes. The sorted CD138-negative fraction was a mixed bone marrow immune population, not purified T cells. Removing single-read clonotypes increased the correlation between IR-seq and RNA-seq shared clonotype proportions. IR-seq captured clonotypes at much higher depth and more reliably than RNA-seq, and smaller IR-seq throughput sufficed to identify most shared clonotypes.

Bone marrow was sampled from every patient at the time of active disease. Isolation of bone marrow mononuclear cells was performed by Ficoll-Hypaque density gradient centrifugation. Myeloma plasma cells were removed and CD138-negative cells were obtained by negative selection following labeling with CD138 magnetic microbeads on a MACS separator. The purity of the isolated cells was checked by flow cytometry with CD138 antibodies on an Attune NxT. Total RNA was extracted using TRIzol reagent and was quantified on a NanoDrop spectrophotometer. For each patient, the CD138-negative bone marrow sample underwent paired RNA-seq and IR-seq. In its sample, this clonotype was seen many times. Its target antigen remains unknown. The input lacks base qualities; no much larger clone sits a single base away. TCR libraries were constructed from approximately 390 ng RNA using the Immunoverse kit, and molecular barcoded adaptors covering alpha/delta and beta/gamma chains were employed. TCR library preparation used the same RNA that was used for transcriptome sequencing. TCR libraries were sequenced on an Illumina HiSeq 4000 with 2 x 150 cycles. The authors' pipeline ran thus. Using MiXCR, which included quality filtering and error correction, TCR reads were aligned to human V, D, J and C references and then assembled into CDR3 clonotypes. The tcR package in R was used to analyze clonotype counts and gene usage diversity. Raw mapping reads were checked after the RNA-seq reads had been mapped by STAR aligner version 2.5.3a onto the human GRCh37 genome. To test the effect of sequencing depth on detected clonotypes, IR-seq fastq files were randomly downsampled using Seqtk 1.3. In TCRdb, the public reads were trimmed at Q25 with fastp and aligned with MiXCR, with productive beta chains retained. One record per CDR3 amino acid sequence lists the most common genes and DNA. TCRdb, rather than the study authors, made the V and J calls. This sample lists 85,000 or so distinct CDR3 sequences; about 12% were detected once. About 15% of the sample comes from the top ten.

From a lookup of the germline V gene (reference sequence), CDR1 and CDR2 are SGHNT and YYREEE. Here V drops 0 bases and J drops 0 bases, and the junction holds 2 bases not matched to any gene. The CDR3 spans 17 residues, from the cysteine through the phenylalanine. The CDR3 DNA has 51 bases and is translated from base 1. The clonotype originates from a donor at least 40 years old with multiple myeloma. The sequence links TRBV5-4 to TRBJ2-2; TRBD2 aligns with 10 central bases. The specimen was a population of CD138-negative cells sorted from bone marrow. The cell subset or site label here, explained by the study, means: bone marrow mononuclear cells depleted of CD138+ plasma/myeloma cells by negative magnetic selection. The bases read TGTGCCAGCAGCTTGGGTACTAGCGGGGCGAACACCGGGGAGCTGTTTTTT. This sequence encodes CASSLGTSGANTGELFF. The full variable domain, with segments outside the CDR3 supplied by the reference TRBV5-4 and TRBJ2-2 proteins, appears as ETGVTQSPTHLIKTRGQQVTLRCSSQSGHNTVSWYQQALGQGPQFIFQYYREEENGRGNFPPRFSGLQFPNYSSELNVNALELDDSALYLCASSLGTSGANTGELFFGEGSRLTVL.